These T cell receptor beta chains were read from a single sample in a study of shared clonotypes between healthy human individuals. Sequencing used immunoSEQ multiplex PCR; TCRdb keeps in-frame clones, though not all of them. The table has around 1.6 million clones, approximately 98% seen once. Sequencing input: naive CD4+ T cells sorted from blood. The receptors stem from a man aged 30 to 45 in good health. Each CDR3 is given with its conserved first and last residue. Clone size is shown for a subset of rows, as once, few, many or a class of expanded clone.

CDR3: CASSSLAGVVDEQFF
J: TRBJ2-1
V: TRBV5-1
size: -

CDR3: CASSDTDSDSQETQYF
J: TRBJ2-5
V: TRBV13
size: few

CDR3: CSVRNPRGGSYEQYF
J: TRBJ2-7
V: TRBV29-1
size: -

CDR3: CASSFTRGTEAFF
J: TRBJ1-1
V: TRBV7-7
size: -

CDR3: CASSIQGYNEQFF
J: TRBJ2-1
V: TRBV19
size: once

CDR3: CASSLGNRLGDTQYF
J: TRBJ2-3
V: TRBV5-1
size: -

CDR3: CASSLEQGNQPQHF
J: TRBJ1-5
V: TRBV5-1
size: -

CDR3: CASSLGFWTEAFF
J: TRBJ1-1
V: TRBV7-9
size: -

CDR3: CASSRRTGFTNEQYF
J: TRBJ2-7
V: TRBV14
size: -

CDR3: CAGGRGSTGELFF
J: TRBJ2-2
V: TRBV13
size: -

CDR3: CAISDNYEQYF
J: TRBJ2-7
V: TRBV10-3
size: -

CDR3: CASGLGQGANNEQFF
J: TRBJ2-1
V: TRBV12-5
size: -

CDR3: CASSWAGGYNEQFF
J: TRBJ2-1
V: TRBV27
size: -

CDR3: CASSVVSGLNTEAFF
J: TRBJ1-1
V: TRBV9
size: -

CDR3: CASRGGPTGELFF
J: TRBJ2-2
V: TRBV6-5
size: -

CDR3: CASLSNNEQFF
J: TRBJ2-1
V: TRBV28
size: -

CDR3: CASSQRVLGWETQYF
J: TRBJ2-5
V: TRBV4-3
size: -

CDR3: CASSDSSSGQGSYNEQFF
J: TRBJ2-1
V: TRBV6-4
size: -

CDR3: CASSLLAGGLLYNEQFF
J: TRBJ2-1
V: TRBV18
size: -

CDR3: CASTLLSGRGRIYATGELFF
J: TRBJ2-2
V: TRBV7-8
size: -

CDR3: CASAGQSVYEQYF
J: TRBJ2-7
V: TRBV19
size: -

CDR3: CASSYNWDTHYEQYF
J: TRBJ2-7
V: TRBV6-5
size: -

CDR3: CSVEATGSRSDEQFF
J: TRBJ2-1
V: TRBV29-1
size: -

CDR3: CASSSRQGANTGELFF
J: TRBJ2-2
V: TRBV18
size: -

CDR3: CASSSGEKLFF
J: TRBJ1-4
V: TRBV7-9
size: -

CDR3: CASSLLGEQPQHF
J: TRBJ1-5
V: TRBV7-9
size: -

CDR3: CASSVNSVDTQYF
J: TRBJ2-3
V: TRBV9
size: once

CDR3: CASSPGVAHYNEQFF
J: TRBJ2-1
V: TRBV7-9
size: -

CDR3: CASRATGGGGNQPQHF
J: TRBJ1-5
V: TRBV28
size: -

CDR3: CASSVGTHSNQPQHF
J: TRBJ1-5
V: TRBV2
size: -

CDR3: CASSLGLAGAQETQYF
J: TRBJ2-5
V: TRBV2
size: -

CDR3: CASRKIAGPQETQYF
J: TRBJ2-5
V: TRBV19
size: -

CDR3: CSGQESTDTQYF
J: TRBJ2-3
V: TRBV29-1
size: -

CDR3: CASTLGATDTQYF
J: TRBJ2-3
V: TRBV19
size: -

CDR3: CASSSTGGGNQPQHF
J: TRBJ1-5
V: TRBV27
size: -

CDR3: CASRTGPGLDSGNTIYF
J: TRBJ1-3
V: TRBV7-9
size: -

CDR3: CSVPGQGGYTF
J: TRBJ1-2
V: TRBV29-1
size: -